The clone carrying this T cell receptor (beta chain) appeared many times. This entry is derived from a study of read filtering for tumor transcriptome and immune sequencing. Background on the study: Among patients, 17 to 20 were male and about 15 female, aged about 45 to 90 (mean approximately 62).

This library used around 400 ng RNA and molecular barcoded adaptors spanning alpha/delta and beta/gamma chains. One entry per CDR3 protein results from TCRdb running MiXCR on the reads. The table records around 130,000 distinct CDR3 sequences, 13% of them present only once. In germline, CDR1 is MNHNS, CDR2 SASEGT. The CDR3 covers 15 residues. Trimming shortened V by 7 bases and J by 0 bases, and 16 bases separated the two germline ends. The chain couples TRBV6-1 to TRBJ2-7; D could derive from TRBD1 or TRBD2 (5 bases each). The material sequenced was a population of CD138-negative cells sorted from bone marrow. The sequence came from a donor at least 40 years old with multiple myeloma. CDR3: CASKTGTASSYEQYF. For the CDR3, the DNA is TGTGCCAGCAAGACCGGGACCGCGAGCTCCTACGAGCAGTACTTC.